This section outlines one T cell receptor beta chain sequence together with its context. The sample contains more than one DNA sequence encoding this CDR3. This record comes from a study of cytomegalovirus exposure and HLA in healthy donors. This table comes from immunoSEQ multiplex PCR, and its TCRdb copy is limited to in-frame clones, with some not included. The sample includes some 130,000 clones, approximately 84% of them seen just once. The junction had 1 base not matched to a gene; V was cut back by 3 bases and J by 4 bases. This CDR3 is 13 amino acids long. From germline, CDR1 is KGHSH and CDR2 LQKENI.

Specimen: PBMCs. The chain employs TRBV18 and TRBJ2-3; 7 positions agree with TRBD2. This receptor was obtained from a man aged 25 to 40 in good health and CMV-seropositive. The CDR3 nucleotides are TGTGCCAGCTCACCGGGAGGGGCAGATACGCAGTATTTT. It is translated as CASSPGGADTQYF. Full variable domain (outside the CDR3, taken from reference TRBV18 and TRBJ2-3): NAGVMQNPRHLVRRRGQEARLRCSPMKGHSHVYWYRQLPEEGLKFMVYLQKENIIDESGMPKERFSAEFPKEGPSILRIQQVVRGDSAAYFCASSPGGADTQYFGPGTRLTVL.